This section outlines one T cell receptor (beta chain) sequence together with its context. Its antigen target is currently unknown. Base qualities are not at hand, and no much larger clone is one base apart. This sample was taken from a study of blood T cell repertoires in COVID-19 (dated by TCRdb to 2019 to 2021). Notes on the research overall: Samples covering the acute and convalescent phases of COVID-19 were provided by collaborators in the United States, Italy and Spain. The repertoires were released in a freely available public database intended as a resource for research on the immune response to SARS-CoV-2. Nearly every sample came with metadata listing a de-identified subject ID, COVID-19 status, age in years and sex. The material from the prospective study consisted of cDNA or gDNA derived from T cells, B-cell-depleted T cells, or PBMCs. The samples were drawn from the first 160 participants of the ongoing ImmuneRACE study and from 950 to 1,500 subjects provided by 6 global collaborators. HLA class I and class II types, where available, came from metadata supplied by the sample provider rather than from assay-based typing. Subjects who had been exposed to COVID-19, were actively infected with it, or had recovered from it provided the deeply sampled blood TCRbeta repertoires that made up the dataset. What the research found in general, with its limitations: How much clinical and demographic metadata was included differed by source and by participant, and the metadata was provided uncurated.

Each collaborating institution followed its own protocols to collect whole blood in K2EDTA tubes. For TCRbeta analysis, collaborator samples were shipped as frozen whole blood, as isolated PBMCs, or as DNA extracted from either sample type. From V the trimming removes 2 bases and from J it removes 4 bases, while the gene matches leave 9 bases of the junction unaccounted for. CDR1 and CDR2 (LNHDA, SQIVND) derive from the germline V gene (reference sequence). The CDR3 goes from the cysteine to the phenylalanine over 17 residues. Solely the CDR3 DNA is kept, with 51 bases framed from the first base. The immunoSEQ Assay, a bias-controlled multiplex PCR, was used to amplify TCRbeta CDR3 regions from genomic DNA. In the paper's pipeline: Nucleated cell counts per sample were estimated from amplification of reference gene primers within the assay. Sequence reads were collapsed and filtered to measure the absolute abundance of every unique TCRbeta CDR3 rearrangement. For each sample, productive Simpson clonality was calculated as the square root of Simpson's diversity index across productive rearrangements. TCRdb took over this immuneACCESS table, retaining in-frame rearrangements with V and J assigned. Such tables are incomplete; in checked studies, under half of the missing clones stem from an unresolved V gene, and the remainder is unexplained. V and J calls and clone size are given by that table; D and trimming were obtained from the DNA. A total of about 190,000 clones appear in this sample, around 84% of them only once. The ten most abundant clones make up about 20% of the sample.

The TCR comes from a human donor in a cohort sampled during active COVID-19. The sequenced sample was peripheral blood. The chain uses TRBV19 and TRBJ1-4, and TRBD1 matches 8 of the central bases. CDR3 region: CASSIHPGGAGNEKLFF. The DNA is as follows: TGTGCCAGTAGTATACACCCAGGGGGCGCAGGTAATGAAAAACTGTTTTTT.